This TCR beta chain was sequenced in a study of blood T cell repertoires in COVID-19. Across the whole study: COVID-19 samples from acute and convalescent phases originated in the United States, Italy and Spain. Sources were T cells, B-cell-depleted T cells, or PBMCs; the material itself was cDNA or gDNA.

Note on this clone: Other nucleotide sequences from this sample produce the same CDR3.

CDR3 size: 13 residues. Trimming stripped 3 bases from V and 0 bases from J, with 5 bases between. Authors' analysis steps: Amplification from reference gene primers served as the basis for estimated nucleated cell counts. Clones were sequenced by immunoSEQ multiplex PCR, and TCRdb holds only the in-frame ones, with some missing. V, J and clone size were drawn from that table, and D and trimming were deduced from the DNA. This table holds roughly 130,000 clones, under 85% found once. Sequencing used peripheral blood. The chain combines TRBV12-3 or TRBV12-4 with TRBJ1-1; D gene uncertain. The clonotype comes from a woman between 55 and 75 years old with acute or convalescent COVID-19. CDR3 sequence: CASSFSVNTEAFF. Here the CDR3 DNA reads TGTGCCAGCAGTTTTTCTGTGAACACTGAAGCTTTCTTT.